Listed below are T cell receptor beta chains from one sample, sequenced in a study of blood T cell repertoires in COVID-19. Libraries were prepared by immunoSEQ multiplex PCR; TCRdb keeps only in-frame clonotypes and omits some of them. The sample lists some 260,000 clones; roughly 91% were seen once. Sequencing was carried out using PBMCs or T cells enriched from blood (not recorded which). All receptors come from a middle-aged man who had recovered from COVID-19. CDR3s include the opening cysteine and the closing phenylalanine or tryptophan.

j_gene: TRBJ2-7; v_gene: TRBV9; len: 15; CDR3aa: CASSIAGQGANEQYF
j_gene: TRBJ2-7; v_gene: TRBV25-1; len: 14; CDR3aa: CASSRPGTPYEQYF
j_gene: TRBJ2-3; v_gene: TRBV7-2; len: 17; CDR3aa: CASSPQVGLPSTDTQYF
j_gene: TRBJ1-6; v_gene: TRBV27; len: 19; CDR3aa: CASSLSDRFPFVYNSPLHF
j_gene: TRBJ1-5; v_gene: TRBV18; len: 16; CDR3aa: CASSPTGQRYNQPQHF
j_gene: TRBJ1-4; v_gene: TRBV28; len: 15; CDR3aa: CASSSSGVGDEKLFF
j_gene: TRBJ1-3; v_gene: TRBV14; len: 17; CDR3aa: CASSQRQGESSGNTIYF
j_gene: TRBJ2-2; v_gene: TRBV28; len: 16; CDR3aa: CASSFPGSIWTGELFF
j_gene: TRBJ2-5; v_gene: TRBV24-1; len: 14; CDR3aa: CATSDRGEVETQYF
j_gene: TRBJ2-3; v_gene: TRBV7-3; len: 15; CDR3aa: CASSKLAGGTDTQYF
j_gene: TRBJ1-2; v_gene: TRBV30; len: 15; CDR3aa: CAWISTRDRGLGYTF
j_gene: TRBJ2-1; v_gene: TRBV27; len: 18; CDR3aa: CASSSPGLAGSTYNEQFF